This T cell receptor (beta chain) originates from a study of response to subunit inactivated influenza vaccine. This clonotype was observed a few times. V lost 1 base and J 8 bases, leaving 14 bases between the germline ends. CDR3 length: 15 amino acids. Germline CDR1 SGHVS, CDR2 FNYEAQ. A single record per CDR3 protein comes from TCRdb applying MiXCR to the RT-PCR reads. Here the sample spans approximately 490,000 distinct CDR3 sequences, less than 7.5% being singletons. Sequenced material: PBMCs from blood, taken around 2 years after vaccination. The TCR was taken from a man aged 45 to 70 who received an inactivated influenza vaccine. This sequence joins TRBV7-6 and TRBJ1-4; D is perhaps TRBD1 (5 bases). CDR3 DNA: TGTGCCAGCAGCTTAGAAGCGGGGGTTGGGGAAAAACTGTTTTTT. Translation gives CASSLEAGVGEKLFF.